The clone carrying this T cell receptor (beta chain) occurred many times. V was shortened by 8 bases and J by 4 bases, with 5 bases between the two germline ends. Germline values: CDR1 ENHRY, CDR2 SYGVKD. This CDR3 comprises 11 residues. This sample is drawn from a study of Graves' ophthalmopathy and Graves' hyperthyroidism. Amplification of TCR beta CDR3 regions used RNA transcripts. First-round RT-PCR relied on HTBI primers, and a second-round multiplex PCR came next. TCRdb reanalysed the multiplex PCR reads using MiXCR and keeps one entry per CDR3 protein. Of almost 400,000 distinct CDR3 sequences listed, 18% are singletons.

The chain combines TRBV10-3 with TRBJ2-2; D is uncertain. The sample comprised peripheral blood. This receptor was identified in a woman in her late teens or twenties with Graves' ophthalmopathy. CDR3 sequence: CAIRSTGELFF. The CDR3, as DNA: TGTGCCATCCGATCCACCGGGGAGCTGTTTTTT.